One and the same sample provided the 12 T cell receptor beta chains below, sequenced in a study of T-cell reconstitution after alpha-beta-depleted transplantation in children. The library targeted TCRbeta and was prepared with unique molecular identifiers. TCRdb used MiXCR to reprocess the PCR reads, holding one entry per CDR3 protein. The table records almost 500,000 distinct CDR3 sequences, roughly a tenth of them present only once. The source was PBMCs, collected before TCRalphabeta/CD19-depleted stem cell transplant. These receptors originate from a child between 2 and 9 years old with inherited bone marrow failure, due to receive a stem cell transplant.

This clonotype has at least ten counts. This chain links TRBV27 with TRBJ2-1, with TRBD2 identical over 10 bases. Germline-derived CDR1 and CDR2 are MNHEY and SMNVEV (reference sequence). Trimming removed 1 base from V and 9 bases from J; junction bases left unmatched: 9. The CDR3 length is 16 residues. CDR3: CASSLYASGRASEQFF. As DNA, the CDR3 is TGTGCCAGCAGTTTATATGCCAGCGGGAGGGCCTCTGAGCAGTTCTTC.

This clonotype was picked up a small number of times. The chain couples TRBV19 to TRBJ2-7; 11 bases align to TRBD1. The germline V gene has CDR1 LNHDA and CDR2 SQIVND (reference sequence). J lost 3 bases, V lost 3 bases, and 4 bases had no gene match. CDR3 size: 15 residues. CDR3 coding DNA: TGTGCCAGTAGTATCGCTGGGACAGGGGGCTACGAGCAGTACTTC. Translating gives CASSIAGTGGYEQYF.

This clonotype was counted at least ten times. V is TRBV20-1 and J is TRBJ2-7; 13 nucleotides agree with TRBD2. Germline CDR1 DFQATT, CDR2 SNEGSKA (reference sequence). CDR3 length: 15 amino acids. V lost 2 bases, J lost 4 bases, and 5 bases stayed unmatched. As DNA, the CDR3 is TGCAGTGCTAGACAACTAGCGGGAGGGCAGTACGAGCAGTACTTC. Its translation is CSARQLAGGQYEQYF.

This clonotype was seen many times. This chain joins TRBV4-1 and TRBJ2-5; 7 bases match TRBD2. The CDR3 consists of 17 residues. The V and J ends lost 1 base and 0 bases, in that order; junction bases with no gene match: 8. The germline V gene has CDR1 MGHRA and CDR2 YSYEKL. The CDR3 loop is CASSQVLLALYQETQYF. The CDR3 nucleotides read TGCGCCAGCAGCCAAGTGCTACTAGCGTTGTACCAAGAGACCCAGTACTTC.

Ten or more counts support this clonotype. This chain joins TRBV7-6 and TRBJ1-2; 7 bases fit TRBD1. The CDR3 runs 13 residues. The germline CDR1 and CDR2 sequences are SGHVS and FNYEAQ. The trim removed 5 bases at V and 4 bases at J, leaving 4 bases unmatched. In nucleotides, the CDR3 is TGTGCCAGCAGCCTAGGGACAGCCTATGGCTACACCTTC. Protein product: CASSLGTAYGYTF.

This clonotype was seen at least ten times. The V call is TRBV4-2, the J call TRBJ2-7; TRBD2 matches at 7 bases. Germline CDR1 and CDR2: LGHNA and YNFKEQ. The CDR3 extends over 15 amino acids. The ends lost 1 base at V and 3 bases at J; junction bases unmatched: 6. The CDR3 DNA reads TGTGCCAGCAGCCAAGGCTCCAGGGAGGGCTACGAGCAGTACTTC. Its protein product is CASSQGSREGYEQYF.

This clonotype was observed a handful of times. The chain carries TRBV7-2 and TRBJ1-1; 12 nucleotides line up with TRBD1. Germline V gives CDR1 SGHTA, CDR2 FQGNSA. The J segment lost 4 bases and the V segment lost 6 bases, leaving 12 bases of the junction unmatched. The CDR3 covers 17 residues. CDR3: CASRPFRDRGPGTEAFF. The CDR3 DNA follows: TGTGCCAGCAGGCCATTCCGGGACAGGGGGCCGGGCACTGAAGCTTTCTTT.

The chain joins TRBV7-2 to TRBJ2-3; maybe TRBD2 (5 bases). Germline V gives CDR1 SGHTA, CDR2 FQGNSA. With 2 bases removed from V and 7 bases from J, the gap between germline ends came to 13 bases. The CDR3 loop spans 14 amino acids. The CDR3 nucleotides read TGTGCCAGCAGCTTAATTGTCGGACTGAATACGCAGTATTTT. Protein sequence: CASSLIVGLNTQYF.

Ten or more counts support this clonotype. The CDR3 here is CASSLVPGSGNTIYF. CDR3 nucleotide sequence: TGCGCCAGCAGCTTGGTTCCAGGGTCCGGAAACACCATATATTTT. The chain employs TRBV5-1 and TRBJ1-3, with D maybe TRBD1 (5 bases). Germline loops: CDR1 SGHRS, CDR2 YFSETQ. The CDR3 spans 15 residues. Trimming removed 0 bases from V and 4 bases from J, with 11 bases in between.

The rearrangement links TRBV2 to TRBJ1-4; 8 nucleotides align to TRBD1. J was trimmed by 6 bases and V by 10 bases; bases with no gene match: 10. Germline V CDR1 and CDR2: SNHLY, FYNNEI. CDR3 length equals 14 residues. The CDR3 coding sequence is TGTGCCACCAGACAGGGGTCGGGGTATGAAAAACTGTTTTTT. This codes for CATRQGSGYEKLFF.

A few counts support this clonotype. The chain combines TRBV30 with TRBJ2-1; 8 nucleotides match TRBD2. The V and J ends lost 0 bases and 7 bases, in that order; junction bases with no gene match: 2. CDR1 and CDR2 (germline): GTSNPN, SVGIG (reference sequence). The CDR3 is made up of 13 amino acids. This chain's CDR3 is CAWSVGGVNEQFF. The CDR3 DNA sequence: TGTGCCTGGAGTGTCGGGGGGGTAAATGAGCAGTTCTTC.

The chain uses TRBV29-1 and TRBJ2-1; 11 positions match TRBD2. The DNA end is more similar to TRBJ2-7, so the J call may be wrong. The CDR3 is made up of 19 amino acids. CDR1 SQVTM and CDR2 ANQGSEA come from the germline V gene. CDR3: CSVAGGLGTSGDSYNEQYF. The CDR3 bases are TGCAGCGTTGCTGGGGGTCTAGGGACTAGCGGAGACTCCTACAATGAGCAGTACTTC.